This TCR beta chain was captured by sequencing in a study of radiation and T cells in renal cell carcinoma. Time point reported: blood 2 weeks post-SBRT. Indicated treatment: 15 Gy SBRT to primary tumor, nephrectomy 4 weeks later. As concerns this clone: The antigen is unknown. Other DNA sequences in the sample encode the same CDR3.

Findings and limits, study-wide: From baseline, blood top tumor clonotypes peaked at 2 weeks post-radiation.

Germline V CDR1 and CDR2: SGHRS, YFSETQ. The V segment lost 2 bases and the J segment 1 base; nucleotides outside the gene matches: 1. CDR3 length: 15 amino acids. Clones were sequenced by immunoSEQ multiplex PCR, and TCRdb holds only the in-frame ones, with some missing. The sample holds 150,000 or so clones, roughly 87% seen once. This specimen consisted of blood, obtained from a patient whose treatment included radiotherapy and nephrectomy. This rearrangement joins TRBV5-1 to TRBJ2-2; TRBD2 agrees at 8 bases. The receptor was derived from a woman in her fifties or sixties with renal cell carcinoma. CDR3 sequence reads: CASSLAGENTGELFF. Written as DNA, the CDR3 is TGCGCCAGCAGCTTAGCGGGGGAGAACACCGGGGAGCTGTTTTTT.